This is a list of T cell receptor beta chains from one sample in a study of blood T cell repertoires in COVID-19. TCRdb keeps only in-frame clones here, not all; method: immunoSEQ multiplex PCR. The sample records more than 55,000 clones, approximately 79% being singletons. Material: peripheral blood. These receptors came from a man aged 55 to 69 with acute or convalescent COVID-19. Both conserved end residues are part of each CDR3. The D gene is left open where the match is weak. Not every row has a clone size; where given, it reads once, few, many or a size class.

j_gene | abundance | v_gene | d_gene | CDR3aa | CDR3nt
TRBJ1-1 | NA | TRBV7-2 | NA | CAARTNTEAFF | TGTGCCGCGAGAACGAACACTGAAGCTTTCTTT
TRBJ2-7 | NA | TRBV2 | TRBD2 | CAANQGLAYEQYF | TGTGCCGCCAACCAAGGACTAGCCTACGAGCAGTACTTC
TRBJ1-2 | few | TRBV5-4 | NA | CASSFAESGGYTF | TGTGCCAGCAGCTTTGCGGAGTCGGGGGGCTACACCTTC
TRBJ2-1 | NA | TRBV7-9 | TRBD2 | CASSLGDYTYNEQFF | TGTGCCAGCAGCTTAGGGGACTATACCTACAATGAGCAGTTCTTC
TRBJ2-5 | NA | TRBV19 | TRBD1 | CASSIAGGETQYF | TGTGCCAGTAGTATAGCAGGGGGAGAGACCCAGTACTTC
TRBJ2-2 | NA | TRBV11-3 | TRBD2 | CASSSTSGVAGELFF | TGTGCCAGCAGCTCCACTAGCGGGGTAGCCGGGGAGCTGTTTTTT
TRBJ2-1 | NA | TRBV13 | TRBD2 | CASSPVAGGSYNEQFF | TGTGCCAGCAGCCCCGTAGCGGGGGGGTCCTACAATGAGCAGTTCTTC
TRBJ2-2 | NA | TRBV24-1 | NA | CATSGFAGELFF | TGTGCCACCAGCGGGTTCGCCGGGGAGCTGTTTTTT
TRBJ2-5 | NA | TRBV4-1 | TRBD1 | CASSQPGQGRETQYF | TGCGCCAGCAGCCAACCGGGACAGGGGCGGGAGACCCAGTACTTC
TRBJ2-1 | NA | TRBV6-5 | TRBD1 | CASTDRVPYNEQFF | TGTGCCAGCACCGACAGGGTACCCTACAATGAGCAGTTCTTC
TRBJ2-1 | NA | TRBV2 | TRBD2 | CASTLTSDEQFF | TGTGCCAGCACCTTGACTAGCGATGAGCAGTTCTTC
TRBJ1-5 | once | TRBV4-1 | NA | CASSQERGSNQPQHF | TGCGCCAGCAGCCAAGAACGAGGGAGCAATCAGCCCCAGCATTTT